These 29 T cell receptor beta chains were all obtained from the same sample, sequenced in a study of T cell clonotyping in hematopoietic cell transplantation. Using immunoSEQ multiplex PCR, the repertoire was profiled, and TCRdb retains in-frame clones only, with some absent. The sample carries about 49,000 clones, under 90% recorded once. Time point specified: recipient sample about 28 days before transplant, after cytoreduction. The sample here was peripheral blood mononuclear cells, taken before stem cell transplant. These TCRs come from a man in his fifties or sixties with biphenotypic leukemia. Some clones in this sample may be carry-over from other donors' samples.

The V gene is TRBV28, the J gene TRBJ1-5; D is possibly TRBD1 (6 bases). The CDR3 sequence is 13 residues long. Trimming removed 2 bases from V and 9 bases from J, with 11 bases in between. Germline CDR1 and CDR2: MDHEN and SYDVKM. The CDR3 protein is CASSLGGPPPQHF. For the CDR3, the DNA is TGTGCCAGCAGTTTAGGGGGCCCCCCGCCCCAGCATTTT.

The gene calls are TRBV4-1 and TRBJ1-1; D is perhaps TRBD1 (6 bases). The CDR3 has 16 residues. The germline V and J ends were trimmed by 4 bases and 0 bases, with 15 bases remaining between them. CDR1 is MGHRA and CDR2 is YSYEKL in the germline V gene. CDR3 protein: CASSPYLGQLNTEAFF. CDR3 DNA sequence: TGCGCCAGCAGCCCCTACCTCGGACAGCTGAACACTGAAGCTTTCTTT.

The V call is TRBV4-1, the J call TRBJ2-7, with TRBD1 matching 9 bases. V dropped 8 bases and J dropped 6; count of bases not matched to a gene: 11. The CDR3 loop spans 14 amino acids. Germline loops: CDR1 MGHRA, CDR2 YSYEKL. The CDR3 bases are TGCGCCAGCCGCCGGGACAGGGTGTCATCCGAGCAGTACTTC. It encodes CASRRDRVSSEQYF.

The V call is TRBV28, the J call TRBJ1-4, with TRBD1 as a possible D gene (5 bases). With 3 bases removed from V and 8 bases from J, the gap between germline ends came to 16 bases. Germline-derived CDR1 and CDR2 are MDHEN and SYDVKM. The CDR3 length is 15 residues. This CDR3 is CASSFPRDAREKLFF. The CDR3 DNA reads TGTGCCAGCAGTTTCCCCCGGGACGCTAGGGAAAAACTGTTTTTT.

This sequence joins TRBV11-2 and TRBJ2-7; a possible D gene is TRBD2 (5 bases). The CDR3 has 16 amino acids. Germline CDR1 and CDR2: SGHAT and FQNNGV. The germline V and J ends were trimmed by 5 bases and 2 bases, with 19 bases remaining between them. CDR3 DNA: TGTGCCAGCAGCCCGCACCTAGGAGGATCTCCCTACGAGCAGTACTTC. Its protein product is CASSPHLGGSPYEQYF. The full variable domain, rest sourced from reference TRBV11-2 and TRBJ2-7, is EAGVAQSPRYKIIEKRQSVAFWCNPISGHATLYWYQQILGQGPKLLIQFQNNGVVDDSQLPKDRFSAERLKGVDSTLKIQPAKLEDSAVYLCASSPHLGGSPYEQYFGPGTRLTVT.

This chain's CDR3 is CAWSVRGRWGQETQYF. The DNA of the CDR3 is TGTGCCTGGAGTGTAAGGGGACGTTGGGGGCAAGAGACCCAGTACTTC. The chain is built from TRBV30 and TRBJ2-5; the D call may be TRBD1 or TRBD2 (5 bases each). Trimming stripped 0 bases from V and 2 bases from J, with 16 bases between. In germline, CDR1 is GTSNPN, CDR2 SVGIG (reference sequence). CDR3 size: 16 residues.

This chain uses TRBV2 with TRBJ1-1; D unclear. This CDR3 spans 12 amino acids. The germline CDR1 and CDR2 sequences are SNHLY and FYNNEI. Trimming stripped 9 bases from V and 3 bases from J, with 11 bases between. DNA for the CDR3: TGTGCCAGTGGGCCAACCTACACTGAAGCTTTCTTT. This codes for CASGPTYTEAFF.

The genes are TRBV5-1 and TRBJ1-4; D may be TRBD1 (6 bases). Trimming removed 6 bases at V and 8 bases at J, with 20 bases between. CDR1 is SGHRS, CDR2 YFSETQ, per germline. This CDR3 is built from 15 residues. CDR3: CASTLSGTRGEKLFF. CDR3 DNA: TGCGCCAGCACCCTTTCCGGGACAAGAGGCGAAAAACTGTTTTTT.

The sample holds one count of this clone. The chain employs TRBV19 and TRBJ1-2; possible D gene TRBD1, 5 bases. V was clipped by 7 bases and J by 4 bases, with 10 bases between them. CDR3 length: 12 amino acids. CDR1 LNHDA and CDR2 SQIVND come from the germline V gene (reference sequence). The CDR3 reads CASKGGTYGYTF. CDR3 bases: TGTGCCAGTAAGGGCGGGACCTATGGCTACACCTTC.

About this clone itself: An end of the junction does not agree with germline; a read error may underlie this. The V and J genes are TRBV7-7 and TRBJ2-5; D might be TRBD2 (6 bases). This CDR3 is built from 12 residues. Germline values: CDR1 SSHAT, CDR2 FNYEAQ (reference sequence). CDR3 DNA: TGTGCTAGCAGCGCCAACGGGAGGACCCAGTACTTC. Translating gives CASSANGRTQYF.

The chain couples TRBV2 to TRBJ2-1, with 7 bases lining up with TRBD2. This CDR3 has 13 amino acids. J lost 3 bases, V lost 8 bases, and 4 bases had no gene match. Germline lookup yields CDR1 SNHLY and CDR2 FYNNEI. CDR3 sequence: CASAQRGYNEQFF. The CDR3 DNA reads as TGTGCCAGCGCCCAGCGGGGCTACAATGAGCAGTTCTTC.

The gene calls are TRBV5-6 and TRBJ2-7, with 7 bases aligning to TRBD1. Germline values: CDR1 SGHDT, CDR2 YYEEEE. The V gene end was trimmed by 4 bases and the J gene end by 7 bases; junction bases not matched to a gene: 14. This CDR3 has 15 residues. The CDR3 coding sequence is TGTGCCAGCAGCCCAATAGACAGGGACCGCCGGGAGCAGTACTTC. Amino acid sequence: CASSPIDRDRREQYF.

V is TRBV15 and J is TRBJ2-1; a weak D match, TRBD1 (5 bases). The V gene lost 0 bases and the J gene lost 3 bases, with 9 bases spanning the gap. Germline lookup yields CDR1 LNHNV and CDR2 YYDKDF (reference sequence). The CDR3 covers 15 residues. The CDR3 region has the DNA TGTGCCACCAGCAGAGACGTTGACAGCTACAATGAGCAGTTCTTC. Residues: CATSRDVDSYNEQFF.

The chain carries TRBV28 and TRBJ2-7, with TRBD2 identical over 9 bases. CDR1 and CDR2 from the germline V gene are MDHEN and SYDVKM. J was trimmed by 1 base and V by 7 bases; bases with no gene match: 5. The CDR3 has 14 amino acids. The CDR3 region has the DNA TGTGCCAGCAAGCGGGAGGAATCATCCTACGAGCAGTACTTC. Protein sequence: CASKREESSYEQYF.

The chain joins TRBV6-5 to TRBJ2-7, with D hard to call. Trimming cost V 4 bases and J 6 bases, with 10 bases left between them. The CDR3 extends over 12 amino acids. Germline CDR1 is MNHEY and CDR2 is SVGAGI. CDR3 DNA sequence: TGTGCCAGCAGTTCTGACTCCCGCGAGCAGTACTTC. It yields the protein CASSSDSREQYF.

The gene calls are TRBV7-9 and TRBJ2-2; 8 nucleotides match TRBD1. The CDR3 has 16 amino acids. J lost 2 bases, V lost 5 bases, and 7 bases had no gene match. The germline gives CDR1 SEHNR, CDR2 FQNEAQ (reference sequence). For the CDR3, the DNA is TGTGCCAGCAGCCGACCGGGGACAGGAAACACCGGGGAGCTGTTTTTT. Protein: CASSRPGTGNTGELFF.

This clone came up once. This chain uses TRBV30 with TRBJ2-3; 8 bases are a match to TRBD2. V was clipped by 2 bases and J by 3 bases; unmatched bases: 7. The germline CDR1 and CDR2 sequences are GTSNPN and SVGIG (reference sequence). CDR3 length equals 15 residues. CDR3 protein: CAWSTLSGGTDTQYF. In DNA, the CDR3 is TGTGCCTGGAGTACCCTCAGCGGGGGTACAGATACGCAGTATTTT.

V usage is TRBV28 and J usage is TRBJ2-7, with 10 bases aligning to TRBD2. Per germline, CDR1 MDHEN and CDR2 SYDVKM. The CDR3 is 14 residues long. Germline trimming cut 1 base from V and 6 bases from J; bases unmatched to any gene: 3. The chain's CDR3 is CASSLSAGGLEQYF. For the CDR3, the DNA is TGTGCCAGCAGTTTATCAGCGGGAGGGCTCGAGCAGTACTTC.

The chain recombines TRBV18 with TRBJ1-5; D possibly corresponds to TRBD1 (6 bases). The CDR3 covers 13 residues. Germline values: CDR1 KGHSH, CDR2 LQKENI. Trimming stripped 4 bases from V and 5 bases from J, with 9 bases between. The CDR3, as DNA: TGTGCCAGCTCACAAGGGGGGGATCAGCCCCAGCATTTT. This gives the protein CASSQGGDQPQHF.

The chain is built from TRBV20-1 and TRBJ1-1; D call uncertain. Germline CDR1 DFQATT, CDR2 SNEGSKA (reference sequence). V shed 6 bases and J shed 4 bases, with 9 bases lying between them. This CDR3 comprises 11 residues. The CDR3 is CSALRTTEAFF. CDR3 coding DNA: TGCAGTGCATTACGCACCACTGAAGCTTTCTTT.

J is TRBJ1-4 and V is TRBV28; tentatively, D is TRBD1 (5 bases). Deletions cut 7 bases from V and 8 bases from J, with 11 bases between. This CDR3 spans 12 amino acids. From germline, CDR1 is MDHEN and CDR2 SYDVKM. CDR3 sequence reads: CASNRSWEKLFF. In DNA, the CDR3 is TGTGCCAGCAACAGGTCGTGGGAAAAACTGTTTTTT.

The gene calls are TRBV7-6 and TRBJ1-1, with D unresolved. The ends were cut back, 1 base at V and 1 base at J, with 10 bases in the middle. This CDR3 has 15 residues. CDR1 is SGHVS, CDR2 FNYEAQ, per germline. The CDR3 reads CASSLVGTGNTEAFF. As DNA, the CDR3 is TGTGCCAGCAGCTTAGTAGGTACGGGGAACACTGAAGCTTTCTTT.

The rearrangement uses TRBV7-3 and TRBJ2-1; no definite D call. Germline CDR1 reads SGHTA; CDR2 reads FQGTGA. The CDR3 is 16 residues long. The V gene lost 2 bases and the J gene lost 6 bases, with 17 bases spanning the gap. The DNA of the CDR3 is TGTGCCAGCAGCTTATTAGGGCCCGAGGTGGGCAATGAGCAGTTCTTC. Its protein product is CASSLLGPEVGNEQFF.

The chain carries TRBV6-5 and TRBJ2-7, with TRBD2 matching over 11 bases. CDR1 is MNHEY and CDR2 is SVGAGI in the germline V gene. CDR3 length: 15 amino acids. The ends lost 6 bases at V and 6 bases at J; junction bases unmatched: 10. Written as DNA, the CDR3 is TGTGCCAGCAGAAGATTAGCGGGAGGGGCCCGCGAGCAGTACTTC. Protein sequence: CASRRLAGGAREQYF.

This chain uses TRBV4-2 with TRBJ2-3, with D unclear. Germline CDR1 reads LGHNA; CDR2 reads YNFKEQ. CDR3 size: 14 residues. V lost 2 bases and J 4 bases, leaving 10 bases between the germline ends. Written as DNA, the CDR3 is TGTGCCAGCAGCCAAACACAGTCGCCAGATACGCAGTATTTT. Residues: CASSQTQSPDTQYF.

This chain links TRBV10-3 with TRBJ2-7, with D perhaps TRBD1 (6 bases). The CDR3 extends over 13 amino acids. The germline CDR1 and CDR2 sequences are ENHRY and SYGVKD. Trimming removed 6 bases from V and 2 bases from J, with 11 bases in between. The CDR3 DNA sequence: TGTGCCATCAGGCAGGGGCCCCCCTACGAGCAGTACTTC. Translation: CAIRQGPPYEQYF.

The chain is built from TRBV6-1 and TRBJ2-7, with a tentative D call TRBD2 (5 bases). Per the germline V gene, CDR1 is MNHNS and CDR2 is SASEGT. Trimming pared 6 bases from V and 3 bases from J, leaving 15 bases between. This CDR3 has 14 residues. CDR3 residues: CASSRARESYEQYF. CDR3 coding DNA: TGTGCCAGCAGCCGGGCGAGGGAGAGCTACGAGCAGTACTTC.

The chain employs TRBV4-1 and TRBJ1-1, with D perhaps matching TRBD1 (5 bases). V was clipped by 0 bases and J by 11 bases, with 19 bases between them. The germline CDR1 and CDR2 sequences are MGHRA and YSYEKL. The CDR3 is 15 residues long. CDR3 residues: CASSQDRGSFLSAFF. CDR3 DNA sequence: TGCGCCAGCAGCCAAGACCGGGGCTCTTTTCTATCGGCTTTCTTT.

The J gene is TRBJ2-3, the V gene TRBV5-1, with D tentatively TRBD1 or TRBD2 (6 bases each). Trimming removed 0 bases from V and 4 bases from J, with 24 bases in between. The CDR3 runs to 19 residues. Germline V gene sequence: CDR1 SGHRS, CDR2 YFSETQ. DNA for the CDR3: TGCGCCAGCAGCTTGGTCCCTTCTTCGAGGGGGGCAATGGCAGATACGCAGTATTTT. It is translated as CASSLVPSSRGAMADTQYF.